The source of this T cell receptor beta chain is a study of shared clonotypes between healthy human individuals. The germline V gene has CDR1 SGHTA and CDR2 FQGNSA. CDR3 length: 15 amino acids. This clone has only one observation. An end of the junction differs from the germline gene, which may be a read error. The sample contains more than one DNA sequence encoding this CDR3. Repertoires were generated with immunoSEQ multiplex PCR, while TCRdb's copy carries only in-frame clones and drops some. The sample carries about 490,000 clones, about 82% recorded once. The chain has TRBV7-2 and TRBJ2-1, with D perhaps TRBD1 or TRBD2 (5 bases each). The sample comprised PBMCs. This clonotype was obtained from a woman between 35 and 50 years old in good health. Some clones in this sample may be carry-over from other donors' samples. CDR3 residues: CASSLGTGSYNEQFF. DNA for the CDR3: TGTGCCAGCAGTTTAGGGACGGGGTCGTACAATGAGCAGTTCTTC. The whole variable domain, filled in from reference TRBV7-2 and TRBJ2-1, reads GAGVSQSPSNKVTEKGKDVELRCDPISGHTALYWYRQSLGQGLEFLIYFQGNSAPDKSGLPSDRFSAERTGGSVSTLTIQRTQQEDSAVYLCASSLGTGSYNEQFFGPGTRLTVL.